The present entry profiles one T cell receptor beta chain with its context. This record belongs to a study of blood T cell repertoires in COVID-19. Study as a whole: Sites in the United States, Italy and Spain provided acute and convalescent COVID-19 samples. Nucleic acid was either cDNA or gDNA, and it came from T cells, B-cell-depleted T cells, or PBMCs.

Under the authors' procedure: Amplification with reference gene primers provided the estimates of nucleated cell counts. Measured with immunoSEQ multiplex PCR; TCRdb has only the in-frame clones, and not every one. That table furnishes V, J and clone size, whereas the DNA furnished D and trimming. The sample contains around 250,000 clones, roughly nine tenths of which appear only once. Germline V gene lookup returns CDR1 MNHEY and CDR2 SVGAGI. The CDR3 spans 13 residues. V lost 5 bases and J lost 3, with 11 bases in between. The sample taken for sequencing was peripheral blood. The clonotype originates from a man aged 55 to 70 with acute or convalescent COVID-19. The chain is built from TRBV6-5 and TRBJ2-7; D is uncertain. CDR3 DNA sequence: TGTGCCAGCAGTCGCCGCGGCCTCTACGAGCAGTACTTC. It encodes CASSRRGLYEQYF.